This section outlines one T cell receptor (beta chain) sequence together with its context. What it recognizes is unknown. TCR cDNA libraries came from RNA via a modified published protocol. TCRdb reanalysed the 5' RACE reads using MiXCR and keeps one entry per CDR3 protein. In the table there are 350,000 to 400,000 distinct CDR3 sequences, roughly 31% of which are singletons. This record belongs to a study of identical twins' blood T cells. General observations from the study: Shared CDR3 clonotype counts tracked mainly the product of cloneset sizes.

The sequenced sample consisted of PBMCs. This sequence was found in a woman aged 18-49 years in good health.

DNA for the CDR3: TGCAGTGCTAGCGACAGCGGCTATGGCTACACCTTC. Protein product: CSASDSGYGYTF. The chain carries TRBV20-1 and TRBJ1-2; TRBD1 is a possible D gene (5 bases). V lost 3 bases and J lost 4, with 9 bases in between. The CDR3 extends over 12 amino acids. Germline CDR1 is DFQATT and CDR2 is SNEGSKA (reference sequence).